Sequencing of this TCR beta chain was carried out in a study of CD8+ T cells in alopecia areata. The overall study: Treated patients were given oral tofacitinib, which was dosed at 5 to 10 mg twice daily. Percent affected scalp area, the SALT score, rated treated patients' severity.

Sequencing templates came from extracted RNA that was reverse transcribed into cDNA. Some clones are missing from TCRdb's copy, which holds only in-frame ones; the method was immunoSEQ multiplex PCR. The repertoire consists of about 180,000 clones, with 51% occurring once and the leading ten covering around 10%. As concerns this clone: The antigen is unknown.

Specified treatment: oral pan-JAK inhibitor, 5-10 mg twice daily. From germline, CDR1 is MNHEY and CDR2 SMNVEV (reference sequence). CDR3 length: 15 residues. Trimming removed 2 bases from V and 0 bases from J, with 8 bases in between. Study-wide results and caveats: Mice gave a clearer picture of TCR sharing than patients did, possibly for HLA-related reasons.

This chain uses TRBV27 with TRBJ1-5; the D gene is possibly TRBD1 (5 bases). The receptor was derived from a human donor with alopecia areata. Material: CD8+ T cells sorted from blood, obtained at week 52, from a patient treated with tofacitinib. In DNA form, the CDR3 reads TGTGCCAGCAGTTTAGAGGGGTATAGCAATCAGCCCCAGCATTTT. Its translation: CASSLEGYSNQPQHF.